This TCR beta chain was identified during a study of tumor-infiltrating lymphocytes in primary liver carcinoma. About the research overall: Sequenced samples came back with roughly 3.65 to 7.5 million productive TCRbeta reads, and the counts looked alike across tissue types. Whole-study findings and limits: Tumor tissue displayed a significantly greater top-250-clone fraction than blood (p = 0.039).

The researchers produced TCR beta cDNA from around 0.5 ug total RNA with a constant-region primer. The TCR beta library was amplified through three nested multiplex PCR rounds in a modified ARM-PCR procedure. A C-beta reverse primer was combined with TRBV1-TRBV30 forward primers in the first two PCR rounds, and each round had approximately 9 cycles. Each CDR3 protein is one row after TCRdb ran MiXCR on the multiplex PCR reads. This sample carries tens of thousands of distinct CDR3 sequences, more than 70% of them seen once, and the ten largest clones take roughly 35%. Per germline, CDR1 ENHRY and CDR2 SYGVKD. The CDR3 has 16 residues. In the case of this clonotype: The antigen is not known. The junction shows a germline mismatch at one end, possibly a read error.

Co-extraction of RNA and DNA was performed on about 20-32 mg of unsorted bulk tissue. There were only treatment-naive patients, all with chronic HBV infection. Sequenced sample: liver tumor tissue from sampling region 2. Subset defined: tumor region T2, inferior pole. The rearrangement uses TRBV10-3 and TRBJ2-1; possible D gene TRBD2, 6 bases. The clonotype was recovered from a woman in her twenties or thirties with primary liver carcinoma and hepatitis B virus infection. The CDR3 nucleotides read TGTGCCATCAGTACTTCGATGGCGGGAAGAAACAATGAGCATTTCTTC. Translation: CAISTSMAGRNNEHFF.